This T cell receptor beta chain was obtained from a study of identical twins. TCRdb used MiXCR to reprocess the 5' RACE reads, holding one entry per CDR3 protein. The table lists fewer than 900,000 distinct CDR3 sequences, around 20% of them singletons. This clonotype was observed at least ten times. Germline CDR1 is SEHNR and CDR2 is FQNEAQ (reference sequence). Trimming pared 5 bases from V and 2 bases from J, leaving 11 bases between. This CDR3 is 14 amino acids long. This sample also belongs to another study, concerning T cells expressing NK-cell markers.

What was sequenced was PBMCs. The rearrangement joins TRBV7-9 to TRBJ2-3; D remains ambiguous. This sequence was found in a woman under 30 in good health. DNA for the CDR3: TGTGCCAGCAGCCTACTGGCCCACACAGATACGCAGTATTTT. Translated: CASSLLAHTDTQYF. Full variable domain (remainder filled in from reference TRBV7-9 and TRBJ2-3): DTGVSQNPRHKITKRGQNVTFRCDPISEHNRLYWYRQTLGQGPEFLTYFQNEAQLEKSRLLSDRFSAERPKGSFSTLEIQRTEQGDSAMYLCASSLLAHTDTQYFGPGTRLTVL.